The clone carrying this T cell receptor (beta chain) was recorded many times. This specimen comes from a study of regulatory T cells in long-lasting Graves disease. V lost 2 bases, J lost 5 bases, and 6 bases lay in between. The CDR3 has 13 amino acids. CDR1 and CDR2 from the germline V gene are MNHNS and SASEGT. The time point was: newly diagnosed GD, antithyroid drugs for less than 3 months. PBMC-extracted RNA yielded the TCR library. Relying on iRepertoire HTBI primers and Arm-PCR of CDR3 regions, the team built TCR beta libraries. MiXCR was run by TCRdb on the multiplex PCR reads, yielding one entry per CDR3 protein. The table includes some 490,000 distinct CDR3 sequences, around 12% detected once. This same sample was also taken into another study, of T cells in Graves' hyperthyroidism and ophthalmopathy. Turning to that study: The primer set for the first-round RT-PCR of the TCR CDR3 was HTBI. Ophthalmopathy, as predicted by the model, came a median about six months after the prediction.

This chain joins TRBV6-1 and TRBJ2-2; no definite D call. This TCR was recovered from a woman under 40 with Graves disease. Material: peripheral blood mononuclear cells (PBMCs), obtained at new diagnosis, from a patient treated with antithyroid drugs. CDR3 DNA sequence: TGTGCCAGCAGTGAATATGAGACCGGGGAGCTGTTTTTT. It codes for CASSEYETGELFF.